The clone carrying this TCR beta chain was counted only a few times. Its matching antigen is unknown. The sample comes from a study of response to subunit inactivated influenza vaccine. Germline CDR1 is MNHNS and CDR2 is SASEGT. The CDR3 loop spans 14 amino acids. With V trimmed by 6 bases and J by 1 base, 2 bases remained unmatched. General study findings and limits: With each seasonal influenza vaccination, the authors suggested, few new T cells are recruited.

MiXCR was run by TCRdb on the RT-PCR reads, yielding one entry per CDR3 protein. The sample holds around 190,000 distinct CDR3 sequences; about 9% are singletons and the top ten take 11%. The sequence was obtained from a man in his forties or fifties who received an inactivated influenza vaccine. The starting material was non-naive T cells sorted from PBMCs, obtained on the day of vaccination. The rearrangement links TRBV6-1 to TRBJ2-3; 9 nucleotides agree with TRBD2. The CDR3: CASSWTSGTDTQYF. The CDR3 nucleotides read TGTGCCAGCAGCTGGACTAGCGGCACAGATACGCAGTATTTT.